This T cell receptor (beta chain) derives from a study of identical twins. Study results and limitations: Out-of-frame beta chain sequences displayed weaker excess sharing between twins. Beta clonotypes that were abundant in cord blood contained fewer insertions, a pattern absent from memory repertoires.

With regard to this clonotype: Its matching antigen is unknown.

Per germline, CDR1 SGHDN and CDR2 FVKESK. The CDR3 covers 16 residues. With 2 bases removed from V and 7 bases from J, the gap between germline ends came to 15 bases. Carrying unique molecular identifiers, the cDNA also gained a universal primer site through template switching. TCRdb used MiXCR to reprocess the 5' RACE reads, holding one entry per CDR3 protein. Here the sample spans 150,000 or so distinct CDR3 sequences, roughly 3.5% being singletons. This chain connects TRBV14 to TRBJ1-6; D uncertain. Sequencing used memory T cells sorted from blood. The TCR originated in a man aged 18 to 30 in good health. The DNA of the CDR3 is TGTGCCAGCAGCCAAACGCTCACCCTGGGAAATTCACCCCTCCACTTT. Its translation is CASSQTLTLGNSPLHF.